These 9 T cell receptor beta chains were all obtained from the same sample, sequenced in a study of shared clonotypes between healthy human individuals. Sequenced by immunoSEQ multiplex PCR; TCRdb stores in-frame clones only, minus some. The top ten clones hold roughly 0.36% of a sample with 2.3 million or so clones, over 90% of them seen once. Sequencing was done on a sample of naive CD4+ T cells from PBMCs. Stated subset: CD45RA+ positively selected. These receptors originate from a man between 18 and 29 years old in good health. Some clones in this sample may be carry-over from other donors' samples.

This clone was recorded only once. The V and J genes are TRBV2 and TRBJ1-5; D gene ambiguous. CDR3 length: 15 amino acids. V lost 7 bases, J lost 0 bases, and 13 bases lay in between. From germline, CDR1 is SNHLY and CDR2 FYNNEI. The CDR3 DNA sequence: TGTGCCAGCACTTTGGGTACCAATAGCAATCAGCCCCAGCATTTT. Translation gives CASTLGTNSNQPQHF.

This sequence joins TRBV7-6 and TRBJ2-5; possibly TRBD1 or TRBD2 for D (5 bases each). Germline CDR1 SGHVS, CDR2 FNYEAQ. V was clipped by 5 bases and J by 5 bases, with 12 bases between them. The CDR3 contains 13 residues. The CDR3 here is CASSRGTGETQYF. CDR3 nucleotide sequence: TGTGCCAGCAGCCGAGGGACGGGCGAGACCCAGTACTTC. Drawing the rest from reference TRBV7-6 and TRBJ2-5, the complete variable domain is GAGVSQSPRYKVTKRGQDVALRCDPISGHVSLYWYRQALGQGPEFLTYFNYEAQQDKSGLPNDRFSAERPEGSISTLTIQRTEQRDSAMYRCASSRGTGETQYFGPGTRLLVL.

Worth noting for this clone: An end of the junction differs from the germline gene, which may be a read error. The chain links TRBV7-3 to TRBJ2-3; 10 bases are shared with TRBD2. Germline CDR1 and CDR2: SGHTA and FQGTGA. This CDR3 comprises 18 residues. The chain's CDR3 is CASSLTSLAGASTDTQYF. CDR3 nucleotide sequence: TGTGCCAGCAGCCTAACCTCTCTAGCGGGAGCTAGCACAGATACGCAGTATTTT.

The gene calls are TRBV28 and TRBJ1-1; D is uncertain. Germline V gene data show CDR1 as MDHEN and CDR2 as SYDVKM. The V end was cut by 4 bases, the J end by 3 bases, with 12 bases between. The CDR3 spans 14 residues. For the CDR3, the DNA is TGTGCCAGCAGTTATTGGGGTAAGGACACTGAAGCTTTCTTT. Encoded protein: CASSYWGKDTEAFF.

The chain employs TRBV2 and TRBJ2-2; tentatively, D is TRBD1 or TRBD2 (5 bases each). Germline values: CDR1 SNHLY, CDR2 FYNNEI. The CDR3 length is 15 residues. Trimming shortened V by 5 bases and J by 5 bases, and 15 bases separated the two germline ends. The CDR3 here is CASSPRDRPTGELFF. In DNA form, the CDR3 reads TGTGCCAGCAGTCCCCGGGACCGCCCTACCGGGGAGCTGTTTTTT. The variable domain in full, completed from reference TRBV2 and TRBJ2-2, reads EPEVTQTPSHQVTQMGQEVILRCVPISNHLYFYWYRQILGQKVEFLVSFYNNEISEKSEIFDDQFSVERPDGSNFTLKIRSTKLEDSAMYFCASSPRDRPTGELFFGEGSRLTVL.

CDR3 loop: CAISRGETQQETQYF. CDR3 nucleotides: TGTGCCATCAGTCGGGGAGAAACACAACAAGAGACCCAGTACTTC. The rearrangement joins TRBV10-3 to TRBJ2-5; tentative D call: TRBD2 (5 bases). The germline V and J ends were trimmed by 5 bases and 2 bases, with 15 bases remaining between them. Germline V gives CDR1 ENHRY, CDR2 SYGVKD. The length of the CDR3 is 15 residues.

This chain links TRBV11-2 with TRBJ1-2, with 7 positions matching TRBD1. V trimming: 5 bases; J trimming: 6 bases; junction bases outside the gene matches: 12. This CDR3 spans 15 amino acids. CDR1 SGHAT and CDR2 FQNNGV come from the germline V gene. This CDR3 is CASSQLTGYSDGYTF. CDR3 sequence (DNA): TGTGCCAGCAGCCAACTGACAGGGTACTCGGATGGCTACACCTTC.

This clone showed up just once. This chain uses TRBV14 with TRBJ2-3, with no clear D. Trimming took 3 bases from V and 8 from J, leaving 6 bases between them. The CDR3 totals 11 residues. Germline lookup yields CDR1 SGHDN and CDR2 FVKESK. The CDR3 DNA is TGTGCCAGCAGCCAGACAATTACGCAGTATTTT. It encodes CASSQTITQYF.

This chain joins TRBV6-1 and TRBJ2-3; D not certain. The CDR3 runs 15 residues. V was pared by 4 bases and J by 4 bases, with 15 bases between. Per germline, CDR1 MNHNS and CDR2 SASEGT. CDR3 residues: CASSGGSAVADTQYF. Here the CDR3 DNA reads TGTGCCAGCAGTGGAGGCTCGGCCGTCGCAGATACGCAGTATTTT.